This T cell receptor (beta chain) was retrieved from a study of blood T cell repertoires in COVID-19 (TCRdb year 2020). Background for the entire study: The collaborator samples originated in the United States, Italy and Spain and spanned the acute and convalescent phases of COVID-19. The material from the prospective study consisted of cDNA or gDNA derived from T cells, B-cell-depleted T cells, or PBMCs. Deeply sampled blood TCRbeta repertoires from subjects exposed to, actively infected with, or recovered from COVID-19 were included in the dataset. A freely available public database, intended as a resource for researchers studying the immune response to SARS-CoV-2, is where the repertoires were released. Samples came from the ongoing ImmuneRACE study (first 160 participants) plus 1,254 subjects from 6 global collaborators. Sample metadata almost always included a de-identified subject ID, COVID-19 status, age in years and sex. Where available, HLA class I and class II types were taken from metadata supplied by the sample provider and were not determined by assay-based typing.

From a lookup of the germline V gene, CDR1 and CDR2 are SQVTM and ANQGSEA. The CDR3 holds 13 amino acids from the cysteine to the phenylalanine. Here the CDR3 DNA is all that survives: 39 bases in frame from base 1. V was cut back by 7 bases and J by 3 bases, leaving a gap of 16 bases between them. On this clone itself: Its antigen specificity is not known. Per-nucleotide qualities are absent, and no much larger clonotype sits a single base away.

TCRbeta CDR3 regions were amplified from genomic DNA using the immunoSEQ Assay, a bias-controlled multiplex PCR. The original pipeline was this. Nucleated cell counts per sample were estimated from amplification of reference gene primers within the assay. To quantify the absolute abundance of each unique TCRbeta CDR3 rearrangement, sequence reads were collapsed and filtered. For each sample, productive Simpson clonality was calculated by taking the square root of Simpson's diversity index across productive rearrangements. Entries here come from immuneACCESS through TCRdb and include only in-frame sequences with V and J called. Some clones fail to appear in such tables; in the studies checked, an unresolved V gene covers under half of the shortfall, and the cause of the remainder is unknown. Clone size and the V and J calls come from that table; the DNA yielded D and trimming. A total of about 30,000 clones appear in this sample, nearly 90% of them only once. 9.3% of the sample lies in the top ten.

Beyond this particular receptor, the publication reports: The amount of clinical and demographic metadata varied by source and participant and was provided uncurated.

Whole blood was collected in K2EDTA tubes by collaborating institutions according to the institutions' own protocols. For TCRbeta analysis, collaborator samples were shipped as frozen whole blood, as isolated PBMCs, or as DNA extracted from either sample type. The rearrangement joined TRBV29-1 to TRBJ2-7; tentative D gene TRBD2, with 6 bases matching. The TCR sequence derives from a human donor in a cohort sampled during active COVID-19. What was sequenced was peripheral blood. This receptor has the CDR3 CSGRGLEGYEQYF. The DNA sequence is TGCAGCGGCCGGGGATTGGAGGGCTACGAGCAGTACTTC.